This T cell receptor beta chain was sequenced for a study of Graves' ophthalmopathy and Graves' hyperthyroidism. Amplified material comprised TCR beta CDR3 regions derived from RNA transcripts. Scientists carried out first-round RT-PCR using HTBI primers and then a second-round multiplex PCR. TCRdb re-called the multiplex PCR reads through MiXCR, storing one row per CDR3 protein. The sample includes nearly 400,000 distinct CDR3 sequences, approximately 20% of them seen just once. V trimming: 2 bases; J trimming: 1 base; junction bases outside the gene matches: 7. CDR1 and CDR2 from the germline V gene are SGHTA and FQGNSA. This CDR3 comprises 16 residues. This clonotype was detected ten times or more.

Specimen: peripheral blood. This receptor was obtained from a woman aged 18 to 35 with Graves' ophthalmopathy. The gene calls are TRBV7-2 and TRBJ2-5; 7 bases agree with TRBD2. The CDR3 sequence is CASSLSRGLSQETQYF. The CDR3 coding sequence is TGTGCCAGCAGCTTATCTCGGGGACTATCCCAAGAGACCCAGTACTTC.